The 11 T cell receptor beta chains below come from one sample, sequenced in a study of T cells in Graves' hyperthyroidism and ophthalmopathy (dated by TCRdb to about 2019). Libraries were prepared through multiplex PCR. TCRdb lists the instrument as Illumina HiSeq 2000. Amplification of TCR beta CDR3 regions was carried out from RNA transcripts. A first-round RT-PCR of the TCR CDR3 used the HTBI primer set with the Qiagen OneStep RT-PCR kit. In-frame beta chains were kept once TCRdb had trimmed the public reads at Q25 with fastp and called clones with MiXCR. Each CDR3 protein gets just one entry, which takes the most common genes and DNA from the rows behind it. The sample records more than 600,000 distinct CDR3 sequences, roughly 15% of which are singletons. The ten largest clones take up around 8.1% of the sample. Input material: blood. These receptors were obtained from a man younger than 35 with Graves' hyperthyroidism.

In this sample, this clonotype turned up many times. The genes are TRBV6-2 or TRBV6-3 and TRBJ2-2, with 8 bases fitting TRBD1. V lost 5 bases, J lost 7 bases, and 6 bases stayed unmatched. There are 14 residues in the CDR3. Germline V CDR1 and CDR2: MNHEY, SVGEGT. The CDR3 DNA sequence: TGTGCCAGCAGTATGACAGGGGAGGTCGGGGAGCTGTTTTTT. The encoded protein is CASSMTGEVGELFF.

CDR3 residues: CASSQQNRVGEAFF. For the CDR3, the DNA is TGTGCCAGCAGCCAACAAAACAGGGTTGGTGAAGCTTTCTTT. The chain carries TRBV7-9 and TRBJ1-1; D possibly corresponds to TRBD1 (6 bases). V gave up 5 bases and J gave up 7 bases, with 17 bases separating them. The CDR3 runs to 14 residues. CDR1 is SEHNR and CDR2 is FQNEAQ in the germline V gene (reference sequence).

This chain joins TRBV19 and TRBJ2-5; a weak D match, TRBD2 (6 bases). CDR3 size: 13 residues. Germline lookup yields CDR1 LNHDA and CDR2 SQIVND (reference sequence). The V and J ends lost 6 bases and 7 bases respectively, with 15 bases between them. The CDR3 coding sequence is TGTGCCAGTAGAGGGACTTTCATGGGGACCCAGTACTTC. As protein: CASRGTFMGTQYF.

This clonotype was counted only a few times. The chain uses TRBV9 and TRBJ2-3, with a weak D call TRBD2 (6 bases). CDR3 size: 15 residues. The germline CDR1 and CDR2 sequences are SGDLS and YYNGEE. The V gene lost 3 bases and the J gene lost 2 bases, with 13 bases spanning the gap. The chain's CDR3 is CASSAGWRDTDTQYF. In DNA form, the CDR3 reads TGTGCCAGCAGCGCCGGCTGGCGGGACACAGATACGCAGTATTTT.

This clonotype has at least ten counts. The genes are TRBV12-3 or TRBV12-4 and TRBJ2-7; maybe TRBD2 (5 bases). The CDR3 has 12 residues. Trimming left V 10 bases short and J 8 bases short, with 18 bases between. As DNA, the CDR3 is TGTGCCACCGCCGCCCGGGATACGAAGCAGTACTTC. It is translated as CATAARDTKQYF.

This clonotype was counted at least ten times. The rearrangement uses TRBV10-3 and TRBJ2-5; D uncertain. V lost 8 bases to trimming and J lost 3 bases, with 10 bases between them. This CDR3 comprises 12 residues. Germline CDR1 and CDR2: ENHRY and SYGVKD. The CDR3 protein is CAIQGSEETQYF. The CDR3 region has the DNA TGTGCCATCCAAGGTTCAGAAGAGACCCAGTACTTC.

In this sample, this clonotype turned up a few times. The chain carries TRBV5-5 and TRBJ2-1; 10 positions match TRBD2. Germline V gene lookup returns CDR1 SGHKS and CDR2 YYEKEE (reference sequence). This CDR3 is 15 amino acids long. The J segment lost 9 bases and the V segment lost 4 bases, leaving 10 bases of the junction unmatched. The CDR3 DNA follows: TGTGCCAGCAGCCTTACCGGGACTAGCGACCGTGAGCAGTTCTTC. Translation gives CASSLTGTSDREQFF.

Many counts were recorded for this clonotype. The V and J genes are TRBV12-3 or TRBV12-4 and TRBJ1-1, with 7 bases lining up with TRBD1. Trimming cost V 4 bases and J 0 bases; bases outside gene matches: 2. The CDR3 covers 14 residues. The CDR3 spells CASSSGQLNTEAFF. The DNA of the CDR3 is TGTGCCAGCAGTTCGGGACAGTTGAACACTGAAGCTTTCTTT.

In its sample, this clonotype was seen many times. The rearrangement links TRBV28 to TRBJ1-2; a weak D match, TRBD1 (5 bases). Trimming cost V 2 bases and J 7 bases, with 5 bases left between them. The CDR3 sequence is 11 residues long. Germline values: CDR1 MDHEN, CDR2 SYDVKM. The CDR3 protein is CASSLRGGYTF. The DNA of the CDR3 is TGTGCCAGCAGTTTAAGGGGTGGCTACACCTTC.

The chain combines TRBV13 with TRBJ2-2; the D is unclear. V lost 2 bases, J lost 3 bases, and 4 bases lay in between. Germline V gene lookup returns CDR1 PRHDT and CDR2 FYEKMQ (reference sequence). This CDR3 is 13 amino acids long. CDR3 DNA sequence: TGTGCCAGCAGCTTAATGTACACCGGGGAGCTGTTTTTT. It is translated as CASSLMYTGELFF.

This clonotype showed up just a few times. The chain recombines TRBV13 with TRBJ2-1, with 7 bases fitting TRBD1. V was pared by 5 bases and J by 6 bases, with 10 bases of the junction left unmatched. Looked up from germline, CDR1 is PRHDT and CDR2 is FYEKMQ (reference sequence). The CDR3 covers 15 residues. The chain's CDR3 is CASSGGQVVFNEQFF. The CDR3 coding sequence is TGTGCCAGCAGCGGCGGACAGGTGGTATTCAATGAGCAGTTCTTC.